This T cell receptor beta chain was retrieved from a study of cytomegalovirus exposure and HLA in healthy donors (dated by TCRdb to 2016 to 2017). A note on the overall study: According to an earlier analysis of several hundred of the donors, about 190 million T cells yielded 117 million unique TCR beta sequences and about 280 Gb of sequence data. An early release that covered about 600 HLA-typed donors contained around 300 gigabases of sequencing data and approximately 85 million unique TCR sequences. Of the 398 genotyped donors, about 84% fell in the genetic ancestry cluster associated with self-reported Caucasian donors. The study aimed to test whether cataloging public T cell receptors could reveal signatures of past pathogen exposure. The T cell repertoires of under 700 subjects were profiled by immunosequencing and related to cytomegalovirus serostatus. Besides the first cohort of about 730 subjects, a separate validation cohort made up of 120 different subjects was used. High-throughput TCR immunosequencing, statistical association of individual TCRs with disease status, and machine learning were combined to predict cytomegalovirus infection status. A later analysis re-analyzed previously published TCR beta repertoires from roughly 630 donors and added high-resolution HLA genotyping to study TCR occurrence patterns. The later analysis used no new phenotypic data to find candidate immune exposures, relying instead on TCR beta sequences and their occurrence across donors. To decide whether each TCR beta V gene segment behaved as functional or pseudogenic, an earlier analysis of 587 of the donors relied on high-throughput TCR beta sequencing. Alongside the repertoire data, information on donor age, sex, ethnicity and CMV serostatus was compiled. In a later genetic analysis, genome-wide SNP genotypes for about 55% of the roughly 670 donors were used, and that subset was treated as a discovery cohort. All discovery cohort repertoires had been generated on a single sequencing platform. Class I and class II HLA loci were covered by the typing at four-digit resolution. The number of typed donors differed by locus: about 620-640 for A, B, C, DRB1 and DQB1; 522 for DQA1; some 610 for DPA1; and around 470 for DPB1. Five DR-DQ haplotypes were treated as single units for association and clustering because of strong linkage in the cohort. Among 300 to 500 genotyped donors of the cohort, an average of approximately 240,000 unique TCR beta nucleotide sequences was sequenced per donor, of which about 19% were non-productive. Overall study outcomes, separate from this receptor: Across donors, most TCR sequences were observed very rarely, whereas some public TCRs were present in many individuals. According to the authors, the approach could potentially be generalized to other disease states and immunological phenotypes. Because counts were too low, roughly 17 rarely observed V segments, including chromosome 9 orphons, were left out of the earlier analysis of some 600 of the donors. Because HLA typing was unavailable for some donors at each locus, only the typed subset was used in association tests. A total of fewer than 200 TCR beta chains were listed by the study as associated with cytomegalovirus. Several of the top co-occurrence clusters appeared to be linked to parvovirus B19, influenza, CMV and Epstein-Barr virus, according to a later analysis. A later analysis associated 17,000 or so TCR beta sequences with specific HLA alleles at a false discovery rate of 0.05. Sequencing depth was assumed to be roughly uniform across donors in the presence/absence analyses, though that assumption may not hold. According to a later analysis, most CMV-associated TCR beta chains appeared to be HLA-restricted, and the HLA associations seemed to be driven largely by CMV exposure. Correlated functional status among segregating V segments might be attributable to linkage disequilibrium, but an unknown experimental factor could not be ruled out. A few of the identified cytomegalovirus-associated TCR beta chains were confirmed in vitro to be specific for cytomegalovirus antigens. A cluster of highly shared sequence variants was judged likely to be a technical artifact of the sequencing pipeline. Immune exposure information for the cohort was limited to CMV serostatus. A further reported finding was that TCR beta sequences accurately predicted the HLA-A and HLA-B alleles for most subjects in the first cohort. A later genetic analysis associated a missense DCLRE1C variant with V-gene and J-gene trimming of TCR beta chains, and an independent cohort replicated the association. When HLA alleles, especially DR and DQ, strongly co-occurred, attributing TCR associations to individual alleles was difficult. A later genetic analysis reported fewer N-insertions in productive TCRs among donors in an Asian-associated ancestry cluster than the roughly 700-donor mean. In a later analysis, TCR association rates were found to vary across HLA loci, with the most associated TCRs seen for DRB1 alleles and the fewest for HLA-C alleles. In an earlier analysis of roughly 500 of the donors, most TCR beta V segments appeared in productive rearrangements about 90% or about 30% of the time, broadly matching IMGT annotations. This cohort had only TCR beta chains sequenced, and the lack of alpha or paired-chain data limited which features could be detected. A later analysis found that HLA-associated TCR beta chains were more clonally expanded and had lower generation probabilities than equally common non-associated chains. Some IMGT-functional V segments, including TRBV6-2 and TRBV6-3, could not be distinguished by the 87-base-pair reads and were therefore excluded. The classifier was reported to diagnose cytomegalovirus status with high specificity and sensitivity in both the original cohort and the validation cohort.

The cohort was made up of 500 to 850 healthy bone marrow donors. Cohort members were all nominally healthy when sampled, although unrecorded immune exposures were likely present. The donor was CMV seronegative and was included in the group of a few hundred seronegative cohort members. Each donor provided a peripheral blood sample, and peripheral blood mononuclear cells were used for TCR beta sequencing. Genomic DNA extraction from the blood cell samples was performed with the Qiagen DNeasy Blood Extraction Kit. This clone was counted a few times. It has no known antigen specificity. The record has no base qualities; no much larger clone is one base away. Libraries were built with the immunoSEQ multiplex PCR assay. The multiplex PCR relied on a mix of 60 forward primers for TCR Vbeta segments and 13 reverse primers for TCR Jbeta segments. The CDR3 region of rearranged TCR beta genes was amplified from genomic DNA by a multiplex PCR assay. On the Illumina HiSeq System, the amplified TCR beta libraries were sequenced as 87-base-pair reads. The source study handled its data this way. Across the 666 repertoires, a later analysis counted 60 million to 90 million unique TCR beta chains, 9.5 million to 12 million of which were shared by at least two donors. A nearest-neighbor algorithm error-corrected the raw reads and collapsed the reads into unique sequences, merging closely related sequences to remove PCR and sequencing errors. Alignment of CDR3 sequences to IMGT reference sequences was used to assign V, D and J gene segments. For a sequence to be retained, at least a six-nucleotide match to both a V gene segment and a J gene segment was required. Rearrangements were classified as productive when the CDR3 lacked stop codons and remained in frame with V and J, and all other rearrangements were classified as non-productive. Following IMGT convention, CDR3 was defined as the stretch from the second conserved V-encoded cysteine to the conserved J-encoded phenylalanine. Sequences without an unambiguous match to a single V gene segment were excluded from the earlier analysis of over 500 of the donors. An earlier analysis of a few hundred of the donors called V segments functional above 56.7% productive rearrangements and segregating when the between-donor standard deviation exceeded 5%. A statistical classification framework was built to diagnose cytomegalovirus status from the catalog of TCR beta chain sequences. In a later analysis, V and J genes were assigned by comparing TCR nucleotide sequences against IMGT/GENE-DB human TR gene sequences. Using the TCRdist pipeline, a later analysis assigned CDR3 sequences along with most-parsimonious VDJ recombination scenarios. A later analysis defined each TCR beta chain by its CDR3 amino acid sequence plus V-gene family, and excluded reads lacking a unique V-gene family. In a later analysis, a few hundred highly shared, low-generation-probability nucleotide sequences were removed to address suspected cross-contamination and a sequencing artifact. For each public chain, a later analysis derived a clonal expansion index from normalized ranks of inferred template counts within each repertoire. Generation probabilities in a later analysis came from a VDJ recombination model fitted to out-of-frame rearrangements, and those results were checked against IGoR. In a later analysis, TCR-TCR, TCR-HLA and TCR-CMV co-occurrence was scored with hypergeometric tests, and a repertoire-size bias correction was applied to TCR pairs. A later analysis estimated false discovery rates by permuting HLA or CMV assignments 20 times. In a later analysis, co-occurring TCRs were grouped with DBSCAN, and TCRdist sequence similarity was added when clustering was performed within HLA-allele-positive subsets. For co-occurrence clustering, repertoires with fewer than 30,000 or more than 120,000 public chains were excluded, along with 5 or 6 repertoires with anomalous nucleotide sharing. This is the immuneACCESS table as TCRdb keeps it, with only in-frame sequences that have V and J called. A part of the clones is gone; compared with another copy, unresolved V genes explain less than half, and the rest is unexplained. V, J and clone size reflect that table, while D and trimming were determined from the DNA. Recorded for this sample are 95,000 to 150,000 clones; around three quarters of them occurred a single time. Around 3.6% of the sample is taken by the ten largest.

Measured from the cysteine to the phenylalanine, the CDR3 is 17 residues long. Kept here is only the CDR3 DNA, which spans 51 bases and is read in frame from base 1. The germline V gene supplies CDR1 SGDLS and CDR2 YYNGEE. Ends trimmed: V by 0 bases, J by 6 bases; bases unmatched to a gene: 7. Recombination joined TRBV9 with TRBJ2-1, and 12 junction bases match TRBD2. Specimen: PBMCs. The clonotype comes from a man aged 25 to 40 in good health and CMV-seronegative. The nucleotides read TGTGCCAGCAGCGTAGGGACTAGCGGGATTTCTCCCAATGAGCAGTTCTTC. Its amino acids are CASSVGTSGISPNEQFF.